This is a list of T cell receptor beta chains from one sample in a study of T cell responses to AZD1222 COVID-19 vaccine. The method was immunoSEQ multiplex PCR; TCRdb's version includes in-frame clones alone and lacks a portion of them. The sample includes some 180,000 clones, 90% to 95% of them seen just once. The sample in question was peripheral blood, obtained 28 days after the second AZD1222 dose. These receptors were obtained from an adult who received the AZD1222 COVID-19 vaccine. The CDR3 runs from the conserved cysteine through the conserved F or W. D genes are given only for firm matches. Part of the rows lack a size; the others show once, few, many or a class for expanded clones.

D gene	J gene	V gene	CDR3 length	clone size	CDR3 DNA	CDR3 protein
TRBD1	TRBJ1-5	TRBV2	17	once	TGTGCCAGCAGACGACAGGGGATAAGGGTCTCGAATCAGCCCCAGCATTTT	CASRRQGIRVSNQPQHF
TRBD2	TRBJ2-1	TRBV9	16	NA	TGTGCCAGCAGCGTAGGAGCGGGGTCGTCCTACAATGAGCAGTTCTTC	CASSVGAGSSYNEQFF
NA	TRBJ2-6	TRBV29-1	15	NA	TGCAGCGTTGAAGACTGGGGCTCTGGGGCCAACGTCCTGACTTTC	CSVEDWGSGANVLTF
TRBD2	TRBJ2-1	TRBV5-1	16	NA	TGCGCCAGCAGCTTGCTTCTAGCGGGGGATTACAATGAGCAGTTCTTC	CASSLLLAGDYNEQFF
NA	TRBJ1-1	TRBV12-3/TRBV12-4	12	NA	TGTGCCAGCAGTTCCCGATACACTGAAGCTTTCTTT	CASSSRYTEAFF
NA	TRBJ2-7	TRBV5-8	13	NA	TGTGCCAGCAGCCCGGGATTGACCTACGAGCAGTACTTC	CASSPGLTYEQYF
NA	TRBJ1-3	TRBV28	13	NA	TGTGCCAGTGAGGTCTCCTCTGGAAACACCATATATTTT	CASEVSSGNTIYF
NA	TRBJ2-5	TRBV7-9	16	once	TGTGCCAGCAGCTTAGGGGCGCGGGTAGATTTAGAGACCCAGTACTTC	CASSLGARVDLETQYF
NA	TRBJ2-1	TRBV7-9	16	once	TGTGCCAGCAGCTTAGGCGGCAGGGGTGTTTCAAATGAGCAGTTCTTC	CASSLGGRGVSNEQFF
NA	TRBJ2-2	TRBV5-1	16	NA	TGCGCCAGCAGCTTAGTAACGGGGGCGGGCACCGGGGAGCTGTTTTTT	CASSLVTGAGTGELFF
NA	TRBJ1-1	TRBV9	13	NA	TGTGCCAGCAGCGTAGTAACGGCGAATGAAGCTTTCTTT	CASSVVTANEAFF
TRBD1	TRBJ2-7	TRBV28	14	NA	TGTGCCAGCAGACCCTGGACAGGGTTGAGGGAGCAGTACTTC	CASRPWTGLREQYF
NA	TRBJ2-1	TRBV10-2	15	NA	TGCGCCAGCAGTGAGTCGTGGGGGCCCTACAATGAGCAGTTCTTC	CASSESWGPYNEQFF
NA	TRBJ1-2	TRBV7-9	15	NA	TGTGCCAGCAGCTTGACAGGATTAGCTAACTATGGCTACACCTTC	CASSLTGLANYGYTF
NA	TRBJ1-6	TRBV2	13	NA	TGTGCCAGCAGGGTCACGTATAATTCACCCCTCCACTTT	CASRVTYNSPLHF
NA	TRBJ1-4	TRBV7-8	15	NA	TGTGCCAGCAGCCAGGTCGGGGGTGTCTTTGAAAAACTGTTTTTT	CASSQVGGVFEKLFF
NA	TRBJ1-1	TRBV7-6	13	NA	TGTGTCAGCAGCTCTCCTGGGGACACTGAAGCTTTCTTT	CVSSSPGDTEAFF
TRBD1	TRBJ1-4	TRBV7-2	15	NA	TGTGCCAGCAGCTTAGAGGGCAGGGGGAGTGGGAAACTGTTTTTT	CASSLEGRGSGKLFF
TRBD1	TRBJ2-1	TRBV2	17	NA	TGTGCCAGCAGCGAGTCATTGGACAGGGTAAGGGACAATGAGCAGTTCTTC	CASSESLDRVRDNEQFF
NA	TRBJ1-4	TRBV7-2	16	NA	TGTGCCAGCAGCTCCTTCGTGGGGCAGGTTGGAGAAAAACTGTTTTTT	CASSSFVGQVGEKLFF
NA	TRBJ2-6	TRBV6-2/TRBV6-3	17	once	TGTGCCAGCAGTTTTCTCCAAGCGGCATCTGGGGCCAACGTCCTGACTTTC	CASSFLQAASGANVLTF
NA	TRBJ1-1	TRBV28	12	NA	TGTGCCAGCAGTTTGGTGAACACTGAAGCTTTCTTT	CASSLVNTEAFF
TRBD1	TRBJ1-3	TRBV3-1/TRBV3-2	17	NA	TGTGCCAGCAGCCAAAGTCGGACAGGCAGGTCTGGAAACACCATATATTTT	CASSQSRTGRSGNTIYF
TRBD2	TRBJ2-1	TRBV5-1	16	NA	TGCGCCAGCAGCCTAAGACTAGCGGGGGTGATCAATGAGCAGTTCTTC	CASSLRLAGVINEQFF
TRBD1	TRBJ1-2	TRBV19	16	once	TGTGCCAGTAGTATAGGGGGGACAGGGAGCTACTATGGCTACACCTTC	CASSIGGTGSYYGYTF
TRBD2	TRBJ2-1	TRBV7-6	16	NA	TGTGCCAGCAGCTCCCGCGGGGGGTACTCCTACAATGAGCAGTTCTTC	CASSSRGGYSYNEQFF
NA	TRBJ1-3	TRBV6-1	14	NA	TGTGCCAGCAGTGAAGGTGGAGGGTCGGACACCATATATTTT	CASSEGGGSDTIYF
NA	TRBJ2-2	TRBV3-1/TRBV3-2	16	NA	TGTGCCAGCAGCCCAACGGGCAGGGCGAACACCGGGGAGCTGTTTTTT	CASSPTGRANTGELFF
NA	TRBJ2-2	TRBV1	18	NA	TGCACCAGTACCCAGATTCCCCCTAGCGGGGATAACACCGGGGAGCTGTTTTTT	CTSTQIPPSGDNTGELFF
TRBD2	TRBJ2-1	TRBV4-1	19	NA	TGCGCCAGCAGCCAAGGTGGCGGACTAGCGGGCGGCTCCTACAATGAGCAGTTCTTC	CASSQGGGLAGGSYNEQFF
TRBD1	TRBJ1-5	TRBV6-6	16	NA	TGTGCCAGCACCCTACCGGGGGCGACAGGGGATCAGCCCCAGCATTTT	CASTLPGATGDQPQHF
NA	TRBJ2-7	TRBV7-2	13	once	TGTGCCAGCAGCTTCGGGACACTCTACGAGCAGTACTTC	CASSFGTLYEQYF
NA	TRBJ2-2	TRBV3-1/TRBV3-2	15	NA	TGTGCCAGCAGCCAAGATTGGGTTTTCGGCGGGGAGCTGTTTTTT	CASSQDWVFGGELFF
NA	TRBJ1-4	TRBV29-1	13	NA	TGCAGCGTTGAGGGCGCTTCTAATGAAAAACTGTTTTTT	CSVEGASNEKLFF
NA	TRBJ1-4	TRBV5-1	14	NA	TGCGCCAGCAGCTTGGCCCTAGCTAATGAAAAACTGTTTTTT	CASSLALANEKLFF
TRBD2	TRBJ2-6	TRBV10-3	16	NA	TGTGCCATCAGTGATGCGGGAGACTCTGGGGCCAACGTCCTGACTTTC	CAISDAGDSGANVLTF
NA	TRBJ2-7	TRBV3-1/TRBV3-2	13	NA	TGTGCCAGCAGCCCGGGGAGTCCTTGGGAGCAGTACTTC	CASSPGSPWEQYF
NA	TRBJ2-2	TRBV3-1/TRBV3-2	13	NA	TGTGCCAGCAGTCGACCTCAGATCCGGGAGCTGTTTTTT	CASSRPQIRELFF
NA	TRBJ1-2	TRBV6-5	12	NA	TGTGCCAGCAGATCTCTGAGCTATGGCTACACCTTC	CASRSLSYGYTF
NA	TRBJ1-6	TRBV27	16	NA	TGTGCCAGCAGTTTAGAGGGCAGGACAGCCTATTCACCCCTCCACTTT	CASSLEGRTAYSPLHF
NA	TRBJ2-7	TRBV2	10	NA	TGTGCCAGCAGGGCCTACGAGCAGTACTTC	CASRAYEQYF
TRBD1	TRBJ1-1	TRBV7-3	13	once	TGTGCCAGCAGCTATACAGGGGGCACTGAAGCTTTCTTT	CASSYTGGTEAFF
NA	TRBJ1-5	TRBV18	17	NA	TGTGCCAGCTCACCACCCTCGATTGGGTCGGGCAATCAGCCCCAGCATTTT	CASSPPSIGSGNQPQHF
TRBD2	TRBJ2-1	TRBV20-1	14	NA	TGCAGTGCTAGTAGCGGGAGGGAATACAATGAGCAGTTCTTC	CSASSGREYNEQFF
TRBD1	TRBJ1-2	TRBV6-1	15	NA	TGTGCCAGCAGTGATTCTACAGGGGTCGGCTATGGCTACACCTTC	CASSDSTGVGYGYTF
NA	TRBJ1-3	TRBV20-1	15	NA	TGCAGTGCGAGTCCCAGGGGAGCGGGGGGAAACACCATATATTTT	CSASPRGAGGNTIYF
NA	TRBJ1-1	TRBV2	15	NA	TGTGCCAGCAGCAGGCTAGGACCCTTGAGCACTGAAGCTTTCTTT	CASSRLGPLSTEAFF
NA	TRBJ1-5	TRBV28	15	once	TGTGCCAGCAGCGTCGAAACAGGGAGCAATCAGCCCCAGCATTTT	CASSVETGSNQPQHF
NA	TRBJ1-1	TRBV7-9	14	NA	TGTGCCAGCACCGACGACAGGACGAACGGTGAAGCTTTCTTT	CASTDDRTNGEAFF
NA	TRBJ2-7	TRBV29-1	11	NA	TGCAGCGTTGAAACCTCCTACGAGCAGTACTTC	CSVETSYEQYF
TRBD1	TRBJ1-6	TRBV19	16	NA	TGTGCCAGTAGTATACCCGGGACAGTACGTAATTCACCCCTCCACTTT	CASSIPGTVRNSPLHF
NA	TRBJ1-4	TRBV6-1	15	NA	TGTGCCAGCAGTGACCGGGAGCTCCTTAATGAAAAACTGTTTTTT	CASSDRELLNEKLFF
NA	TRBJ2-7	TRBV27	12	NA	TGTGCCAGCAGTTCCGGAACCTACGAGCAGTACTTC	CASSSGTYEQYF
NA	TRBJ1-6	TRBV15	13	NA	TGTGCCACCAGCACTGGGACGGTTTCACCCCTCCACTTT	CATSTGTVSPLHF
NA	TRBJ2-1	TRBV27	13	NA	TGTGCCAGCCGACGGGAGCCCTACAATGAGCAGTTCTTC	CASRREPYNEQFF